Included here is one TCR beta chain sequence, with context. CD45RO-negative cells were positively selected for CCR7, leaving out terminally differentiated effector memory CD45RA+ cells. Some clones are missing from TCRdb's copy, which holds only in-frame ones; the method was immunoSEQ multiplex PCR. The table has around 1,900,000 clones, just under 95% seen once. This entry comes from a study of shared clonotypes between healthy human individuals. The CDR3 contains 12 residues. Germline V gene data show CDR1 as MNHEY and CDR2 as SMNVEV (reference sequence). V lost 4 bases and J lost 8, with 9 bases in between.

The chain couples TRBV27 to TRBJ2-4, with a tentative D call TRBD1 (6 bases). Sequences were obtained from naive CD8+ T cells from PBMCs. The clonotype originates from a man younger than 35 in good health. Some clones in this sample may be carry-over from other donors' samples. The CDR3 sequence is CASSYGGDIQYF. In DNA, the CDR3 is TGTGCCAGCAGTTATGGGGGCGACATTCAGTACTTC.